What follows are 31 T cell receptor beta chains derived from one specimen sequenced in a study of post-analysis software for immune sequencing data. Study findings and constraints: Patients showed TRBV5-6, TRBV5-1 and TRBV20-1 among a few TRBV segments more frequent than in controls.

The antigens these receptors bind are not known. Unique-molecular-identifier-tagged TCR beta cDNA libraries were used. One entry per CDR3 protein results from TCRdb running MiXCR on the PCR reads. The repertoire consists of over 150,000 distinct CDR3 sequences, with roughly 31% occurring once and the leading ten covering approximately 1.5%. The specimen sequenced was blood. Every receptor here comes from a girl aged 10 to 17 with multiple sclerosis.

The sample holds many counts of this clonotype. The chain uses TRBV15 and TRBJ2-5; D perhaps matches TRBD1 (5 bases). V was pared by 2 bases and J by 5 bases, with 18 bases between. CDR3 size: 16 residues. Germline CDR1 reads LNHNV; CDR2 reads YYDKDF (reference sequence). CDR3 loop: CATSRTNQGRSETQYF. CDR3 bases: TGTGCCACCAGCAGAACGAATCAGGGTCGCTCGGAGACCCAGTACTTC.

This clonotype was seen a single time. This sequence may be a read error, since a much larger clone differs from it by one base. The V gene is TRBV10-3, the J gene TRBJ2-5; D is unclear. Germline V gene lookup returns CDR1 ENHRY and CDR2 SYGVKD. CDR3 length: 13 residues. Trimming stripped 4 bases from V and 1 base from J, with 7 bases between. This CDR3 is CAISGRTQETQYF. The CDR3 nucleotides are TGTGCCATCAGTGGCAGAACCCAAGAGACCCAGTACTTC.

For this clonotype: With a much larger clone just one base away, this may be a read error. The chain joins TRBV25-1 to TRBJ1-1, with 8 bases matching TRBD1. The CDR3 extends over 11 amino acids. The germline gives CDR1 MGHDK, CDR2 SYGVNS. Losses at the gene ends were 6 bases for V and 8 bases for J; bases not matched to a gene: 2. CDR3 bases: TGTGCCAGCAGGTGGACAGGGGAAGCTTTCTTT. Its protein product is CASRWTGEAFF.

As regards this clonotype: Its ends do not fully match the called genes, so a read error is possible. The chain carries TRBV5-1 and TRBJ1-1, with D perhaps matching TRBD1 (6 bases). The CDR3 totals 13 residues. Looked up from germline, CDR1 is SGHRS and CDR2 is YFSETQ. The CDR3 bases are TGCACCAGCAGCTTACAGGGAAACACTGAAGCTTTCTTT. Translation gives CTSSLQGNTEAFF.

This clonotype was counted at least ten times. This chain's CDR3 is CSAKGSPGDTQYF. CDR3 in DNA: TGCAGTGCCAAGGGGTCCCCTGGGGATACGCAGTATTTT. The rearrangement links TRBV20-1 to TRBJ2-3; D may be TRBD1 (5 bases). This CDR3 is built from 13 residues. Trimming shortened V by 6 bases and J by 6 bases, and 16 bases separated the two germline ends. In germline, CDR1 is DFQATT, CDR2 SNEGSKA (reference sequence).

In its sample, this clonotype was seen a few times. The chain combines TRBV6-2 or TRBV6-3 with TRBJ2-6; no definite D call. The V end was cut by 6 bases, the J end by 0 bases, with 6 bases between. The CDR3 contains 14 residues. Germline values: CDR1 MNHEY, CDR2 SVGEGT. CDR3 loop: CASRGTSGANVLTF. The CDR3 DNA sequence: TGTGCCAGCAGGGGTACCTCTGGGGCCAACGTCCTGACTTTC.

This clonotype was seen at least ten times. The rearrangement uses TRBV29-1 and TRBJ2-5; the D gene is possibly TRBD1 (6 bases). CDR3 length: 10 amino acids. Trimming took off 7 bases at V and 7 bases at J, with 10 bases between the two ends. CDR1 and CDR2 from the germline V gene are SQVTM and ANQGSEA. CDR3 residues: CSAKQGTQYF. The DNA for the CDR3 is TGCAGCGCTAAACAGGGGACCCAGTACTTC.

The sample holds a few counts of this clonotype. V is TRBV12-3 or TRBV12-4 and J is TRBJ2-3, with D hard to call. Trimming shortened V by 3 bases and J by 7 bases, and 11 bases separated the two germline ends. The CDR3 is made up of 13 amino acids. DNA of the CDR3: TGTGCCAGCAGTTTGTATGGAAGGAATACGCAGTATTTT. It is translated as CASSLYGRNTQYF.

The rearrangement uses TRBV12-3 or TRBV12-4 and TRBJ2-7, with a tentative D call TRBD2 (7 bases). Trimming pared 5 bases from V and 7 bases from J, leaving 15 bases between. The CDR3 covers 13 residues. CDR3: CASSLFRGGEQYF. CDR3 in DNA: TGTGCCAGCAGTCTCTTCAGGGGAGGGGAGCAGTACTTC.

This clonotype came up many times. The rearrangement joins TRBV5-1 to TRBJ1-2, with unresolved D. This CDR3 spans 15 amino acids. Germline CDR1 is SGHRS and CDR2 is YFSETQ. Trimming took 0 bases from V and 4 from J, leaving 13 bases between them. CDR3 protein: CASSLDGDFGYGYTF. In nucleotides, the CDR3 is TGCGCCAGCAGCTTGGATGGAGACTTCGGCTATGGCTACACCTTC.

V gene TRBV29-1 combines with J gene TRBJ2-3; unclear D gene. In germline, CDR1 is SQVTM, CDR2 ANQGSEA. The ends were cut back, 7 bases at V and 1 base at J, with 9 bases in the middle. CDR3 length equals 12 residues. CDR3 amino acids: CSAAEGTDTQYF. In DNA form, the CDR3 reads TGCAGCGCGGCCGAGGGCACAGATACGCAGTATTTT.

The table lists this clonotype with a count of one. The rearrangement uses TRBV20-1 and TRBJ1-3; D ambiguous. With 3 bases removed from V and 0 bases from J, the gap between germline ends came to 9 bases. The CDR3 totals 14 residues. Germline lookup yields CDR1 DFQATT and CDR2 SNEGSKA (reference sequence). The CDR3 region is CSASWPLSGNTIYF. For the CDR3, the DNA is TGCAGTGCTAGTTGGCCGCTCTCTGGAAACACCATATATTTT.

This clonotype was counted a few times. The chain combines TRBV11-2 with TRBJ1-5; TRBD1 matches at 7 bases. CDR3 size: 14 residues. CDR1 SGHAT and CDR2 FQNNGV come from the germline V gene. J lost 3 bases, V lost 3 bases, and 2 bases had no gene match. CDR3 DNA sequence: TGTGCCAGCAGCTTTACAGGGGACAATCAGCCCCAGCATTTT. Its translation: CASSFTGDNQPQHF.

This clonotype was recorded many times. The chain recombines TRBV29-1 with TRBJ2-3, with D maybe TRBD1 (5 bases). V was trimmed by 7 bases and J by 0 bases, leaving 14 bases between them. The germline CDR1 and CDR2 sequences are SQVTM and ANQGSEA. CDR3 size: 14 residues. The CDR3 protein is CSARSTVSTDTQYF. CDR3 sequence (DNA): TGCAGCGCTCGCTCGACAGTGAGCACAGATACGCAGTATTTT.

This clonotype was seen repeatedly, ten times or more. The chain is built from TRBV5-1 and TRBJ1-6; D possibly corresponds to TRBD1 (6 bases). The V end was cut by 4 bases, the J end by 7 bases, with 12 bases between. Germline lookup yields CDR1 SGHRS and CDR2 YFSETQ. The CDR3 contains 14 residues. In DNA form, the CDR3 reads TGCGCCAGCAGCCCCAAGACAGGAAATTCACCCCTCCACTTT. Protein: CASSPKTGNSPLHF.

This clonotype was seen many times. V gene TRBV7-2 combines with J gene TRBJ1-2, with D maybe TRBD1 (6 bases). CDR1 is SGHTA and CDR2 is FQGNSA in the germline V gene. V was trimmed by 6 bases and J by 3 bases, leaving 26 bases between them. CDR3 length: 18 amino acids. The CDR3 DNA is TGTGCCAGCAGTTTAAACTCAAGGAGACCCTCAGGGGACTATGGCTACACCTTC. Translation gives CASSLNSRRPSGDYGYTF. The entire variable domain, with the rest obtained from reference TRBV7-2 and TRBJ1-2, is as follows: GAGVSQSPSNKVTEKGKDVELRCDPISGHTALYWYRQSLGQGLEFLIYFQGNSAPDKSGLPSDRFSAERTGGSVSTLTIQRTQQEDSAVYLCASSLNSRRPSGDYGYTFGSGTRLTVV.

In this sample, this clonotype turned up many times. The chain couples TRBV7-2 to TRBJ2-7; D possibly corresponds to TRBD1 (7 bases). Trimming took off 3 bases at V and 5 bases at J, with 17 bases between the two ends. The length of the CDR3 is 15 residues. Germline CDR1 SGHTA, CDR2 FQGNSA. CDR3 coding DNA: TGTGCCAGCAGCTTTACCTCGGGCAGGGGGGACGAGCAGTACTTC. This translates into CASSFTSGRGDEQYF.

This clonotype has a handful of counts. The V gene is TRBV2, the J gene TRBJ1-5; D uncertain. The CDR3 is 14 residues long. Looked up from germline, CDR1 is SNHLY and CDR2 is FYNNEI. V lost 7 bases and J lost 3, with 13 bases in between. In DNA, the CDR3 is TGTGCCAGCACCCAGGACGGCCCCAATCAGCCCCAGCATTTT. Its protein is CASTQDGPNQPQHF. The full variable domain, in which reference TRBV2 and TRBJ1-5 provide the parts outside the CDR3, is EPEVTQTPSHQVTQMGQEVILRCVPISNHLYFYWYRQILGQKVEFLVSFYNNEISEKSEIFDDQFSVERPDGSNFTLKIRSTKLEDSAMYFCASTQDGPNQPQHFGDGTRLSIL.

There are a few counts of this clonotype. The CDR3 coding sequence is TGCGCCAGCAGCTCGACCCCGGGACTAGCGGAAGAGGGGCACTACGAGCAGTACTTC. Translated: CASSSTPGLAEEGHYEQYF. The chain recombines TRBV5-1 with TRBJ2-7, with 11 bases that match TRBD2. V shed 3 bases, J shed 3 bases, and the junction held 17 bases outside the gene matches. This CDR3 is built from 19 residues. The V gene's germline CDR1 is SGHRS and CDR2 YFSETQ.

This clonotype was detected ten times or more. In nucleotides, the CDR3 is TGCAGTGCAATACCCCCGACAGGGGCTGTCCAAGAGACCCAGTACTTC. This encodes CSAIPPTGAVQETQYF. V usage is TRBV20-1 and J usage is TRBJ2-5; 8 nucleotides match TRBD1. J was trimmed by 1 base and V by 6 bases; bases with no gene match: 13. This CDR3 comprises 16 residues. CDR1 and CDR2 from the germline V gene are DFQATT and SNEGSKA (reference sequence).

This clonotype was observed once. The gene calls are TRBV20-1 and TRBJ2-1; D perhaps matches TRBD2 (7 bases). The CDR3 runs to 15 residues. Germline V gene lookup returns CDR1 DFQATT and CDR2 SNEGSKA (reference sequence). V was clipped by 0 bases and J by 8 bases, with 17 bases between them. CDR3 in amino acids: CSARDPGGWDDEQFF. The CDR3 bases are TGCAGTGCTAGAGACCCGGGGGGCTGGGACGATGAGCAGTTCTTC.

This clonotype was detected a few times. Written as DNA, the CDR3 is TGTGCCAGCAGTGAAGGTTTTAGCGGGGGCCTAGCCAAAAACATTCAGTACTTC. Translated, it gives CASSEGFSGGLAKNIQYF. The chain carries TRBV6-1 and TRBJ2-4; TRBD2 matches at 9 bases. J lost 0 bases, V lost 1 base, and 7 bases had no gene match. The CDR3 has 18 amino acids. Germline V gene data show CDR1 as MNHNS and CDR2 as SASEGT.

The chain is built from TRBV6-5 and TRBJ1-2; D unresolved. Germline values: CDR1 MNHEY, CDR2 SVGAGI. This CDR3 comprises 17 residues. With 4 bases removed from V and 1 base from J, the gap between germline ends came to 19 bases. The CDR3 bases are TGTGCCAGCAGTTTCCAACCCCCCCGGGCGAATAACTATGGCTACACCTTC. This sequence encodes CASSFQPPRANNYGYTF.

Remarks on this clonotype: One end of the junction fails to match germline, which may point to a read error. The V and J genes are TRBV7-2 and TRBJ2-5; tentatively, D is TRBD2 (7 bases). The closer fit of TRBJ2-7 to the DNA end suggests the J call may be wrong. Germline CDR1 is SGHTA and CDR2 is FQGNSA. The CDR3 runs to 15 residues. The chain's CDR3 is CASSLGGASAYEQYF. DNA for the CDR3: TGTGCCAGTAGCTTAGGGGGGGCTAGCGCGTACGAGCAGTACTTC.

This clonotype was counted ten times or more. The chain has TRBV9 and TRBJ2-3, with D perhaps TRBD1 or TRBD2 (5 bases each). From germline, CDR1 is SGDLS and CDR2 YYNGEE. Trimming took off 2 bases at V and 2 bases at J, with 9 bases between the two ends. This CDR3 comprises 14 residues. DNA for the CDR3: TGTGCCAGCAGCGTCTCCGGGACCACAGATACGCAGTATTTT. This gives the protein CASSVSGTTDTQYF.

The chain is built from TRBV20-1 and TRBJ2-3; D is perhaps TRBD2 (5 bases). V was cut by 5 bases and J by 1 base, with 16 bases left in between. The CDR3 extends over 15 amino acids. The V gene's germline CDR1 is DFQATT and CDR2 SNEGSKA (reference sequence). The CDR3 region is CSAPRGTSGTDTQYF. CDR3 DNA: TGCAGTGCTCCTCGGGGTACGTCTGGCACAGATACGCAGTATTTT.

The V call is TRBV7-2, the J call TRBJ1-1, with D unresolved. V was clipped by 0 bases and J by 1 base, with 9 bases between them. Per the germline V gene, CDR1 is SGHTA and CDR2 is FQGNSA. The length of the CDR3 is 15 residues. The CDR3 nucleotides are TGTGCCAGCAGCTTAGCGGGCCCCACGAACACTGAAGCTTTCTTT. Amino acid sequence: CASSLAGPTNTEAFF.

This clonotype was seen many times. The V and J genes are TRBV18 and TRBJ2-5; 7 positions agree with TRBD1. The CDR3 totals 15 residues. Germline V gene lookup returns CDR1 KGHSH and CDR2 LQKENI. Unmatched junction bases numbered 4, after V lost 1 base and J lost 2 bases. DNA of the CDR3: TGTGCCAGCTCACCACAGGGGACAGCTCAAGAGACCCAGTACTTC. It specifies CASSPQGTAQETQYF.

This clonotype was found many times. This chain links TRBV12-3 or TRBV12-4 with TRBJ2-7; 7 nucleotides match TRBD2. The CDR3 has 15 residues. V shed 2 bases and J 0 bases; nucleotides not matched to a gene: 4. The CDR3 DNA is TGTGCCAGCAGTTTAAGCGGGGTGAGCTCCTACGAGCAGTACTTC. Translation: CASSLSGVSSYEQYF.

To note about this clonotype: A clone one base away is much larger, so this may be a read error. V gene TRBV28 combines with J gene TRBJ2-3, with 7 bases aligning to TRBD2. The CDR3 length is 15 residues. The germline gives CDR1 MDHEN, CDR2 SYDVKM. The trim removed 4 bases at V and 4 bases at J, leaving 8 bases unmatched. CDR3 residues: CASSSPGRGADTQYF. Here the CDR3 DNA reads TGTGCCAGCAGTTCTCCGGGACGGGGGGCAGATACGCAGTATTTT.

J is TRBJ2-1 and V is TRBV5-4; 8 bases map to TRBD2. V shed 6 bases and J 13 bases; nucleotides not matched to a gene: 6. CDR1 is SGHNT, CDR2 YYREEE, per germline (reference sequence). The CDR3 runs 11 residues. CDR3: CASTGGAEQFF. The DNA for the CDR3 is TGTGCCAGCACCGGGGGGGCGGAACAGTTCTTC.